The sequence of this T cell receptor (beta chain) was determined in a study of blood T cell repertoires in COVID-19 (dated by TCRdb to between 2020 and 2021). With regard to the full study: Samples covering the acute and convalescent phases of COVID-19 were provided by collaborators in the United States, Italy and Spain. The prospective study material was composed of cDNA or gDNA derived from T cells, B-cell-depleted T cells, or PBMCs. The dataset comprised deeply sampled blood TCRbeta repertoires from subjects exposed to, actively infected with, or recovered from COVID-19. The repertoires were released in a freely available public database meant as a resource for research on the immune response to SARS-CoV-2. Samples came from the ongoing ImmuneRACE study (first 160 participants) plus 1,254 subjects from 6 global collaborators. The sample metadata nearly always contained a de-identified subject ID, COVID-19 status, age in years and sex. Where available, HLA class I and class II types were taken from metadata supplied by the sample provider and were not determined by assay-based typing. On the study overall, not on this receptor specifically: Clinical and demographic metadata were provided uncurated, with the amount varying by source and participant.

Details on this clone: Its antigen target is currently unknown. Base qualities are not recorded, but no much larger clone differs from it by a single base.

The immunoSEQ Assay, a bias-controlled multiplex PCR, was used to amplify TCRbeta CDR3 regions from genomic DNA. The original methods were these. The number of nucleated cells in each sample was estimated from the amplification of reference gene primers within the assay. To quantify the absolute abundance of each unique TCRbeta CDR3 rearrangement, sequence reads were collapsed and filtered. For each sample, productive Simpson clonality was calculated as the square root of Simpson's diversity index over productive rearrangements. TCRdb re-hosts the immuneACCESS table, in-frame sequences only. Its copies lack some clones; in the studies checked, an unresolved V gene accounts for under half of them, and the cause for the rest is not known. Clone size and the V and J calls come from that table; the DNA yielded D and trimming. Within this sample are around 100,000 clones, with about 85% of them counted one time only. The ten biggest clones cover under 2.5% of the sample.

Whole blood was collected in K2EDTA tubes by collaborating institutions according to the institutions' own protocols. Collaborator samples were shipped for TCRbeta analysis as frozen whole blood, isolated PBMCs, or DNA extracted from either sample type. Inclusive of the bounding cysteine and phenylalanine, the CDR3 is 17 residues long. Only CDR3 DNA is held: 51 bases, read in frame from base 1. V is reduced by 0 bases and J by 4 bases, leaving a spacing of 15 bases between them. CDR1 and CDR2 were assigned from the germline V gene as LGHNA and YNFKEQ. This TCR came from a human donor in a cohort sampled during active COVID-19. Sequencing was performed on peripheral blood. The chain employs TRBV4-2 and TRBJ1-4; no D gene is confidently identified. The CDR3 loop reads CASSQDLPTVNNEKLFF. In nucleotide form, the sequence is TGTGCCAGCAGCCAAGACCTACCGACTGTAAATAATGAAAAACTGTTTTTT.